A selection of T cell receptor beta chains follows, all from one sample in a study of T cells after yellow fever vaccination. In TCRdb, the 5' RACE reads were re-called with MiXCR into one record per CDR3 protein. The sample lists approximately 47,000 distinct CDR3 sequences, around 6.4% seen once, with under 11% in the top ten. The specimen comprised PBMCs, either bulk or a sorted T-cell subset (CD4+, CD8+, memory, or dextramer-sorted; not recorded which), sampled 45 days after the yellow fever booster vaccination. These receptors all stem from a man younger than 45 who received the YFV17D yellow fever vaccine. The CDR3 runs from the conserved cysteine through the conserved F or W. The D gene is left open where the match is weak. For some rows the clone size is stated as once, few or many, or as a class when expanded; others skip it.

D | J | V | size | DNA | CDR3
TRBD2 | TRBJ2-1 | TRBV5-1 | many | TGCGCCAGCAGCCCACAGACTAGCAGCGATGAGCAGTTCTTC | CASSPQTSSDEQFF
TRBD2 | TRBJ2-2 | TRBV20-1 | many | TGCAGTGCTGGGGCTAGCGGGAGGGATAGCGGGGAGCTGTTTTTT | CSAGASGRDSGELFF
. | TRBJ2-2 | TRBV28 | . | TGTGCCAGCAGGATGACAGGAATGAACACCGGGGAGCTGTTTTTT | CASRMTGMNTGELFF
TRBD2 | TRBJ2-3 | TRBV20-1 | few | TGCAGTGCGAGGACTAGCGGGATGATAGGGAATACGCAGTATTTT | CSARTSGMIGNTQYF
. | TRBJ2-6 | TRBV4-1 | many | TGCGCCAGCAGCCAAGATTTTACCCAAACCAACGTCCTGACTTTC | CASSQDFTQTNVLTF
TRBD2 | TRBJ2-5 | TRBV5-1 | . | TGCGCCAGCAGCTTTTTAGCGGGAGGGCCGGAGGAGACCCAGTACTTC | CASSFLAGGPEETQYF
. | TRBJ1-2 | TRBV5-1 | medium-sized | TGCGCCAGCAGCTCGACGGGCAACTATGGCTACACCTTC | CASSSTGNYGYTF
. | TRBJ2-2 | TRBV7-2 | many | TGTGCCAGCAGCCTCAGTTTCTACACCGGGGAGCTGTTTTTT | CASSLSFYTGELFF
. | TRBJ2-1 | TRBV6-2/TRBV6-3 | few | TGTGCCAGCAGACCTAATGTACTAGCTGCCGCTTACAATGAGCAGTTCTTC | CASRPNVLAAAYNEQFF
. | TRBJ1-2 | TRBV5-1 | few | TGCGCCAGCAGCTTAAGGGAGGCCAACGGCTACACCTTC | CASSLREANGYTF
. | TRBJ2-7 | TRBV5-6 | many | TGTGCCAGCAGCCAACTAGACTACGAGCAGTACTTC | CASSQLDYEQYF
TRBD1 | TRBJ2-7 | TRBV5-1 | many | TGCGCCAGCAGCCCCAGGACAGGGATATACGAGCAGTACTTC | CASSPRTGIYEQYF
. | TRBJ1-2 | TRBV19 | . | TGTGCCAGTAGTATCAAAAGTGGGATCGGCTACACCTTC | CASSIKSGIGYTF
. | TRBJ2-1 | TRBV4-1 | . | TGCGCCAGCAGCTTAAGAAGTTTGGGGGAGCAGTTCTTC | CASSLRSLGEQFF
TRBD2 | TRBJ2-2 | TRBV4-3 | many | TGCGCCAGCAGCCAAGAAGGGGCTAGCGGGAGGGCCCCCACCGGGGAGCTGTTTTTT | CASSQEGASGRAPTGELFF
TRBD1 | TRBJ2-1 | TRBV20-1 | many | TGCAGTGCCACAGGGGAGTCCTACAATGAGCAGTTCTTC | CSATGESYNEQFF
. | TRBJ2-2 | TRBV7-6 | . | TGTGCCAGCAGCTGGACGCGGGATGGGACCGGGGAGCTGTTTTTT | CASSWTRDGTGELFF
TRBD2 | TRBJ2-3 | TRBV27 | many | TGTGCCAGCCGGGGGGAGTTCACAGATACGCAGTATTTT | CASRGEFTDTQYF